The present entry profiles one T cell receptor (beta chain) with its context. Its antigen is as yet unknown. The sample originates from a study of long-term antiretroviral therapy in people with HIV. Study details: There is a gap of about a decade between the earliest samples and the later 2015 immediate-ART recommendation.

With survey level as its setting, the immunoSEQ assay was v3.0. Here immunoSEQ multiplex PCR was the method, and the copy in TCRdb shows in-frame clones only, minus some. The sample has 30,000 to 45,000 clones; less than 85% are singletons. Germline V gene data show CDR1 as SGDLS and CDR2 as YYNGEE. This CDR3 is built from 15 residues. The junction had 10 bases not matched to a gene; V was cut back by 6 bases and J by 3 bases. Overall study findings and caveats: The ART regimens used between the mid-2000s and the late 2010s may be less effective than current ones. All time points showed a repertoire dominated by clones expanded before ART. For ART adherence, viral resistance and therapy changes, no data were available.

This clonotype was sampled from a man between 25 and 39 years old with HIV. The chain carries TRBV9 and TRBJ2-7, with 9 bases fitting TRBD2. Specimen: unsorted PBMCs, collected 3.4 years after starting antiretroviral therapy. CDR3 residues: CASIRSGRINYEQYF. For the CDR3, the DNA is TGTGCCAGCATTAGAAGCGGGAGGATAAACTACGAGCAGTACTTC. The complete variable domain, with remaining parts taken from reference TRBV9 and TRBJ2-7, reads DSGVTQTPKHLITATGQRVTLRCSPRSGDLSVYWYQQSLDQGLQFLIQYYNGEERAKGNILERFSAQQFPDLHSELNLSSLELGDSALYFCASIRSGRINYEQYFGPGTRLTVT.